A single sample is the source of the 19 T cell receptor beta chains below, sequenced in a study of identifying expanded T cells in peripheral blood. TCRdb keeps only in-frame clones here, not all; method: immunoSEQ multiplex PCR. The sample holds about 86,000 clones; nearly 90% are singletons and the top ten take around 6%. The sequenced sample was blood. The receptors were sampled from a person between 18 and 75 years old in good health.

The chain links TRBV12-5 to TRBJ1-5; D unresolved. Germline V gene data show CDR1 as LGHNT and CDR2 as FRNRAP. V was shortened by 1 base and J by 10 bases, with 11 bases between the two germline ends. This CDR3 has 13 residues. The CDR3 bases are TGTGCTAGTGGTTTGGATCCACGGTCACCCCAGCATTTT. Translated: CASGLDPRSPQHF.

The chain uses TRBV6-1 and TRBJ2-3; TRBD1 matches 9 bases. This CDR3 spans 14 amino acids. V lost 4 bases, J lost 5 bases, and 4 bases stayed unmatched. Germline V CDR1 and CDR2: MNHNS, SASEGT. The DNA of the CDR3 is TGTGCCAGCAGTGGTGGACAGGGGATAGATACGCAGTATTTT. Translating it yields CASSGGQGIDTQYF.

V and J are TRBV19 and TRBJ2-1; TRBD2 aligns across 8 bases. Germline V gene data show CDR1 as LNHDA and CDR2 as SQIVND (reference sequence). The CDR3 totals 15 residues. V shed 5 bases and J 0 bases; nucleotides not matched to a gene: 3. The CDR3 loop is CASSPSGSSYNEQFF. The CDR3 bases are TGTGCCAGTAGTCCAAGCGGGAGCTCCTACAATGAGCAGTTCTTC.

The chain joins TRBV27 to TRBJ2-3, with TRBD2 matching 14 bases. CDR1 is MNHEY and CDR2 is SMNVEV in the germline V gene (reference sequence). Germline trimming cut 5 bases from V and 3 bases from J; bases unmatched to any gene: 7. The CDR3 runs 17 residues. The CDR3 nucleotides read TGTGCCAGCAGTCAGGGACTAGCGGGAGAAGTAACAGATACGCAGTATTTT. Protein sequence: CASSQGLAGEVTDTQYF.

The CDR3 here is CAWSVLGSGHPYEQYF. CDR3 sequence (DNA): TGTGCCTGGAGTGTACTAGGCTCGGGACACCCCTACGAGCAGTACTTC. V and J are TRBV30 and TRBJ2-7; a weak D match, TRBD1 (6 bases). Trimming stripped 0 bases from V and 2 bases from J, with 17 bases between. This CDR3 contains 16 residues. The germline V gene has CDR1 GTSNPN and CDR2 SVGIG (reference sequence).

This clone occurred once. This chain links TRBV5-1 with TRBJ1-1; a possible D gene is TRBD1 (5 bases). Germline-derived CDR1 and CDR2 are SGHRS and YFSETQ. This CDR3 has 15 residues. V was cut by 0 bases and J by 1 base, with 10 bases left in between. CDR3 sequence (DNA): TGCGCCAGCAGCTTGGTGGGCAGGGAGAACACTGAAGCTTTCTTT. Its translation is CASSLVGRENTEAFF.

The chain employs TRBV7-9 and TRBJ1-1; D is unclear. V lost 1 base to trimming and J lost 1 base, with 7 bases between them. The germline CDR1 and CDR2 sequences are SEHNR and FQNEAQ (reference sequence). CDR3 length: 14 amino acids. The DNA of the CDR3 is TGTGCCAGCAGCTTAGGGCAAGAGAACACTGAAGCTTTCTTT. This encodes CASSLGQENTEAFF.

This rearrangement joins TRBV20-1 to TRBJ2-1, with D perhaps matching TRBD2 (6 bases). Germline CDR1 reads DFQATT; CDR2 reads SNEGSKA (reference sequence). This CDR3 has 10 amino acids. V was trimmed by 2 bases and J by 15 bases, leaving 11 bases between them. In DNA form, the CDR3 reads TGCAGTGCTAGAAGGGACTTAAGGTTCTTC. Its translation is CSARRDLRFF.

The J gene is TRBJ2-3, the V gene TRBV5-6, with TRBD1 matching 7 bases. CDR1 is SGHDT and CDR2 is YYEEEE in the germline V gene. This CDR3 region has 14 residues. Trimming cost V 0 bases and J 5 bases; bases outside gene matches: 3. CDR3 nucleotides: TGTGCCAGCAGCTTGGTACAGGGGATAGATACGCAGTATTTT. This codes for CASSLVQGIDTQYF.

This chain joins TRBV2 and TRBJ1-6, with D unresolved. The CDR3 consists of 14 residues. Per the germline V gene, CDR1 is SNHLY and CDR2 is FYNNEI. Trimming removed 4 bases from V and 9 bases from J, with 13 bases in between. CDR3 sequence (DNA): TGTGCCAGCAGTGGTTTTGCCCTTTTTTCACCCCTCCACTTT. This gives the protein CASSGFALFSPLHF.

The genes are TRBV7-9 and TRBJ2-2, with D possibly matching TRBD1 (5 bases). Per the germline V gene, CDR1 is SEHNR and CDR2 is FQNEAQ (reference sequence). The CDR3 spans 12 residues. V lost 5 bases, J lost 5 bases, and 6 bases lay in between. CDR3 protein: CASSRQTGELFF. The CDR3, as DNA: TGTGCCAGCAGCAGACAGACCGGGGAGCTGTTTTTT.

The J gene is TRBJ2-1, the V gene TRBV4-3; D is uncertain. Trimming took off 0 bases at V and 6 bases at J, with 9 bases between the two ends. Per the germline V gene, CDR1 is LGHNA and CDR2 is YSLEER. The CDR3 contains 14 residues. The CDR3 region has the DNA TGCGCCAGCAGCCAAGATTTGTGGGCCAATGAGCAGTTCTTC. Protein sequence: CASSQDLWANEQFF.

V usage is TRBV18 and J usage is TRBJ1-1; D call uncertain. V lost 3 bases and J lost 0, with 5 bases in between. Germline V gene data show CDR1 as KGHSH and CDR2 as LQKENI. CDR3 length: 13 amino acids. CDR3 sequence (DNA): TGTGCCAGCTCACCTACGCTGAACACTGAAGCTTTCTTT. Protein: CASSPTLNTEAFF.

The chain joins TRBV15 to TRBJ1-1; D not certain. The CDR3 length is 16 residues. Trimming removed 1 base at V and 6 bases at J, with 18 bases between. Germline-derived CDR1 and CDR2 are LNHNV and YYDKDF (reference sequence). CDR3 sequence (DNA): TGTGCCACCAGCAGAGTTCCCTCCCCGAGCTGGCCTGAAGCTTTCTTT. Translating it yields CATSRVPSPSWPEAFF.

The rearrangement joins TRBV9 to TRBJ1-2; 10 bases align to TRBD1. The CDR3 consists of 15 residues. V trimming: 0 bases; J trimming: 3 bases; junction bases outside the gene matches: 2. The germline CDR1 and CDR2 sequences are SGDLS and YYNGEE. The CDR3 loop is CASSVGDRGDYGYTF. The CDR3, as DNA: TGTGCCAGCAGCGTAGGGGACAGGGGCGACTATGGCTACACCTTC. The complete variable domain, with remaining parts taken from reference TRBV9 and TRBJ1-2, reads DSGVTQTPKHLITATGQRVTLRCSPRSGDLSVYWYQQSLDQGLQFLIQYYNGEERAKGNILERFSAQQFPDLHSELNLSSLELGDSALYFCASSVGDRGDYGYTFGSGTRLTVV.

The chain combines TRBV18 with TRBJ1-1; 8 nucleotides align to TRBD1. The germline V gene has CDR1 KGHSH and CDR2 LQKENI. CDR3 length: 13 residues. Losses at the gene ends were 6 bases for V and 5 bases for J; bases not matched to a gene: 5. CDR3 amino acids: CASSPRGRTEAFF. The CDR3 bases are TGTGCCAGCTCCCCCAGGGGGCGGACTGAAGCTTTCTTT.

This chain connects TRBV29-1 to TRBJ2-7; 10 bases are a match to TRBD2. Germline-derived CDR1 and CDR2 are SQVTM and ANQGSEA. The CDR3 has 16 amino acids. Trimming cost V 0 bases and J 6 bases; bases outside gene matches: 11. The CDR3 sequence: CSVEEGLAGDRREQYF. The CDR3 region has the DNA TGCAGCGTTGAAGAGGGCCTAGCGGGGGATCGGCGCGAGCAGTACTTC.

The rearrangement joins TRBV7-3 to TRBJ1-2; TRBD1 is a possible D gene (5 bases). The CDR3 covers 14 residues. With 1 base removed from V and 6 bases from J, the gap between germline ends came to 12 bases. Germline V gene sequence: CDR1 SGHTA, CDR2 FQGTGA. This chain's CDR3 is CASSLRGSIDGYTF. The CDR3, as DNA: TGTGCCAGCAGCTTAAGGGGGTCGATTGATGGCTACACCTTC.

This clone was observed a handful of times. Written as DNA, the CDR3 is TGTGCCAGCAGCCCTAGTAACCATCCTTACAATGAGCAGTTCTTC. It yields the protein CASSPSNHPYNEQFF. The chain couples TRBV11-2 to TRBJ2-1; D is ambiguous. CDR1 and CDR2 from the germline V gene are SGHAT and FQNNGV. This CDR3 spans 15 amino acids. Trimming took off 5 bases at V and 4 bases at J, with 15 bases between the two ends.